These T cell receptor beta chains were read from a single sample in a study of OX40 agonist ivuxolimab in advanced cancers. Clones were sequenced by immunoSEQ multiplex PCR, and TCRdb holds only the in-frame ones, with some missing. This sample carries about 51,000 clones, around 81% of them seen once, and the ten largest clones take around 2.8%. This sample comprised CD4+ or CD8+ T cells sorted from blood, obtained in a trial of the OX40 agonist ivuxolimab. Receptor source: an adult with an advanced solid tumor such as melanoma, head and neck, liver or kidney cancer. Each CDR3 is given with its conserved first and last residue. A D gene is named only where the DNA matches it firmly.

d_call	v_call	j_call	cdr3_aa	cdr3_nt
NA	TRBV5-8	TRBJ1-2	CASSGVGSRGLNYGYTF	TGTGCCAGCAGCGGGGTTGGCAGCCGGGGGCTTAACTATGGCTACACCTTC
NA	TRBV4-3	TRBJ1-4	CASSQNHGEKLFF	TGCGCCAGCAGCCAAAATCATGGCGAAAAACTGTTTTTT
NA	TRBV6-1	TRBJ2-7	CASSEVPGREQYF	TGTGCCAGCAGTGAAGTACCAGGGCGGGAGCAGTACTTC
NA	TRBV6-5	TRBJ2-7	CASSRQRVSYEQYF	TGTGCCAGCAGCCGACAGAGAGTCTCCTACGAGCAGTACTTC
NA	TRBV5-1	TRBJ2-1	CASSEPSGLYNEQFF	TGCGCCAGCAGCGAACCGAGCGGCCTCTACAATGAGCAGTTCTTC
TRBD2	TRBV4-1	TRBJ2-3	CASSQALAGGPFGQYF	TGCGCCAGCAGCCAAGCACTAGCGGGGGGGCCCTTTGGTCAGTATTTT
NA	TRBV2	TRBJ1-2	CASLLSREAAGYTF	TGTGCCAGCCTCCTCAGCCGAGAGGCGGCTGGCTACACCTTC
TRBD1	TRBV9	TRBJ1-3	CASSVAGQGNTIYF	TGTGCCAGCAGCGTAGCTGGACAGGGGAACACCATATATTTT
TRBD1	TRBV18	TRBJ1-4	CASQPGQGDEKLFF	TGTGCCAGCCAACCGGGACAGGGTGATGAAAAACTGTTTTTT
TRBD1	TRBV27	TRBJ2-1	CASSSVGQGDEQFF	TGTGCCAGCAGTTCGGTAGGCCAGGGGGATGAGCAGTTCTTC
NA	TRBV5-4	TRBJ2-7	CASSRGGQVSYEQYF	TGTGCCAGCAGCCGGGGGGGACAGGTCTCCTACGAGCAGTACTTC
TRBD2	TRBV6-1	TRBJ2-1	CASASGGVINEQFF	TGTGCCAGCGCTAGCGGGGGGGTTATTAATGAGCAGTTCTTC